This T cell receptor beta chain was obtained from a study of blood T cell repertoires in COVID-19 (dated by TCRdb to 2020 to 2022). Study-level background: Collaborator samples came from the United States, Italy and Spain and covered acute and convalescent phases of COVID-19. The material from the prospective study consisted of cDNA or gDNA derived from T cells, B-cell-depleted T cells, or PBMCs. Subjects who had been exposed to COVID-19, were actively infected with it, or had recovered from it provided the deeply sampled blood TCRbeta repertoires that made up the dataset. The repertoires were released in a freely available public database intended as a resource for research on the immune response to SARS-CoV-2. The samples were drawn from two sources: the first 160 participants of the ongoing ImmuneRACE study, and 1,000 to 1,500 subjects contributed by 6 global collaborators. The sample metadata nearly always contained a de-identified subject ID, COVID-19 status, age in years and sex. Where HLA class I and class II types were available, the types were taken from metadata supplied by the sample provider, not from assay-based typing.

This clone showed up just a few times. No antigen is known for it. Per-base quality was not reported, and no clone a single base away is much larger than it. TCRbeta CDR3 regions were amplified from genomic DNA by means of the immunoSEQ Assay, a bias-controlled multiplex PCR. The paper's data handling went like this. The number of nucleated cells in each sample was estimated by amplification of reference gene primers within the assay. To quantify the absolute abundance of each unique TCRbeta CDR3 rearrangement, sequence reads were collapsed and filtered. For each sample, productive Simpson clonality was calculated as the square root of Simpson's diversity index over productive rearrangements. TCRdb re-hosts the immuneACCESS table, in-frame sequences only. Its copies lack some clones; in the studies checked, an unresolved V gene accounts for under half of them, and the cause for the rest is not known. The D gene and trimming were derived from the DNA, and the V and J assignments and clone size from that table. In all, the sample holds approximately 120,000 clones, and more than 80% of those were seen once. The top ten constitute roughly a tenth of the sample.

CDR1 MNHEY and CDR2 SMNVEV are derived from the germline V gene (reference sequence). V is cut back by 3 bases and J by 4 bases, with 7 bases in the junction unmatched. From the cysteine up to the phenylalanine, the CDR3 has a length of 15 residues. The only DNA kept is the CDR3, 45 bases in frame from the first base. What the authors observed across the whole study: How much clinical and demographic metadata was included differed by source and by participant, and the metadata was provided uncurated.

Each collaborating institution followed its own protocols to collect whole blood in K2EDTA tubes. For TCRbeta analysis, collaborators shipped samples as frozen whole blood, isolated PBMCs, or DNA extracted from either of those sample types. The TCR comes from a human donor in a cohort sampled during active COVID-19. The chain links TRBV27 with TRBJ2-7; 9 bases in between match TRBD1. The source material was peripheral blood. The DNA sequence is TGTGCCAGCAGTTTGGGGACAGGGCAATTTTACGAGCAGTACTTC. Its translation is CASSLGTGQFYEQYF.